These 21 T cell receptor beta chains were all obtained from the same sample, sequenced in a study of cytomegalovirus exposure and HLA in healthy donors. Researchers ran the PCR with 60 Vbeta and 13 Jbeta primers. The data were produced by immunoSEQ multiplex PCR, yet TCRdb's version contains in-frame clones alone and is incomplete. The table lists 150,000 to 200,000 clones, around 72% of them singletons. The sample taken for sequencing was PBMCs. These receptors all come from a woman between 35 and 50 years old in good health and CMV-seropositive.

About this clone: One end of the junction fails to match germline, which may point to a read error. The rearrangement joins TRBV19 to TRBJ2-4; TRBD1 agrees at 10 bases. This CDR3 has 16 amino acids. Looked up from germline, CDR1 is LNHDA and CDR2 is SQIVND (reference sequence). CDR3 DNA: TGTGCCAGTAGTAAGACAGGGGGCTTAGGCAAAAACAGTCAGTACTTC. Amino acids: CASSKTGGLGKNSQYF.

As concerns this clone: Other DNA sequences in this specimen translate into the identical CDR3. This sequence joins TRBV19 and TRBJ1-1; D is unclear. In germline, CDR1 is LNHDA, CDR2 SQIVND (reference sequence). The ends were cut back, 1 base at V and 1 base at J, with 7 bases in the middle. This CDR3 comprises 14 residues. DNA of the CDR3: TGTGCCAGTAGTATAGTACGGGGGAACACTGAAGCTTTCTTT. Its protein product is CASSIVRGNTEAFF.

The CDR3: CASTSGQNYNSPLHF. The CDR3 DNA follows: TGTGCCAGCACCTCGGGACAGAACTATAATTCACCCCTCCACTTT. This chain joins TRBV27 and TRBJ1-6, with TRBD1 identical over 7 bases. Per germline, CDR1 MNHEY and CDR2 SMNVEV (reference sequence). V gave up 7 bases and J gave up 3 bases; unmatched junction bases: 6. The CDR3 runs to 15 residues.

The rearrangement links TRBV19 to TRBJ1-1; D not resolved. The length of the CDR3 is 14 residues. Trimming took 3 bases from V and 1 from J, leaving 9 bases between them. From germline, CDR1 is LNHDA and CDR2 SQIVND (reference sequence). Here the CDR3 DNA reads TGTGCCAGTAGTATTTTAACAGAGAACACTGAAGCTTTCTTT. Translating gives CASSILTENTEAFF.

V and J are TRBV5-1 and TRBJ1-6, with 7 bases that match TRBD1. CDR1 SGHRS and CDR2 YFSETQ come from the germline V gene. V lost 4 bases to trimming and J lost 6 bases; unmatched junction nucleotides: 7. The CDR3 covers 15 residues. CDR3 residues: CASSTRQGPNSPLHF. CDR3 nucleotide sequence: TGCGCCAGCAGCACACGACAGGGTCCTAATTCACCCCTCCACTTT.

The sample holds one count of this clone. The chain carries TRBV28 and TRBJ2-5, with a tentative D call TRBD2 (6 bases). This CDR3 is 16 amino acids long. The V gene's germline CDR1 is MDHEN and CDR2 SYDVKM. V was cut by 4 bases and J by 5 bases, with 20 bases left in between. The CDR3 loop is CASSSNDNAGIETQYF. The CDR3, as DNA: TGTGCCAGCAGTTCAAACGACAACGCGGGAATCGAGACCCAGTACTTC.

The V gene is TRBV9, the J gene TRBJ2-2; tentatively, D is TRBD2 (5 bases). Trimming took off 0 bases at V and 6 bases at J, with 9 bases between the two ends. Germline CDR1 and CDR2: SGDLS and YYNGEE. This CDR3 has 14 amino acids. In nucleotides, the CDR3 is TGTGCCAGCAGCGTAGAACGGCGGGCCGGGGAGCTGTTTTTT. This sequence encodes CASSVERRAGELFF.

The V and J genes are TRBV15 and TRBJ1-2; TRBD1 aligns across 7 bases. The germline CDR1 and CDR2 sequences are LNHNV and YYDKDF (reference sequence). Trimming removed 6 bases from V and 6 bases from J; junction bases left unmatched: 13. The CDR3 extends over 15 amino acids. The CDR3 DNA reads TGTGCCACCAGGTCCGGGACAGAAAGGAATGATGGCTACACCTTC. Its translation: CATRSGTERNDGYTF.

This sequence joins TRBV6-1 and TRBJ1-2; 8 positions agree with TRBD1. CDR1 and CDR2 from the germline V gene are MNHNS and SASEGT. Unmatched junction bases numbered 12, after V lost 2 bases and J lost 7 bases. The CDR3 covers 16 residues. CDR3 DNA sequence: TGTGCCAGCAGTGAACGAAGTTGGGACAGGAGCCTTGGCTACACCTTC. This encodes CASSERSWDRSLGYTF.

This clone is a singleton in its sample. CDR3 in DNA: TGTGCCAGCAGCCCCCCTAGGGGGTCCAACACCGGGGAGCTGTTTTTT. Its translation is CASSPPRGSNTGELFF. This sequence joins TRBV7-9 and TRBJ2-2; maybe TRBD1 (6 bases). The CDR3 runs 16 residues. V dropped 5 bases and J dropped 2 bases, with 15 bases sitting between them. Germline V gene lookup returns CDR1 SEHNR and CDR2 FQNEAQ (reference sequence).

In this sample, this clone turned up a few times. The chain has TRBV6-5 and TRBJ1-2; D gene ambiguous. The V gene's germline CDR1 is MNHEY and CDR2 SVGAGI. Deletions cut 0 bases from V and 4 bases from J, with 12 bases between. The CDR3 length is 15 residues. The CDR3 sequence: CASSYSNGPSYGYTF. The CDR3 DNA reads TGTGCCAGCAGTTACTCGAACGGTCCTAGCTATGGCTACACCTTC.

The V and J genes are TRBV7-2 and TRBJ1-1; perhaps TRBD1 as D (6 bases). The V gene's germline CDR1 is SGHTA and CDR2 FQGNSA. The V and J ends lost 3 bases and 0 bases respectively, with 14 bases between them. CDR3 length: 16 amino acids. Here the CDR3 reads CASSFGQGRMNTEAFF. The CDR3 DNA follows: TGTGCCAGCAGCTTTGGTCAGGGGAGAATGAACACTGAAGCTTTCTTT. Full variable domain (missing parts from reference TRBV7-2 and TRBJ1-1): GAGVSQSPSNKVTEKGKDVELRCDPISGHTALYWYRQSLGQGLEFLIYFQGNSAPDKSGLPSDRFSAERTGGSVSTLTIQRTQQEDSAVYLCASSFGQGRMNTEAFFGQGTRLTVV.

This clone was detected a few times. V usage is TRBV2 and J usage is TRBJ2-6, with no clear D. V lost 3 bases, J lost 0 bases, and 6 bases lay in between. The CDR3 consists of 15 residues. Germline CDR1 reads SNHLY; CDR2 reads FYNNEI. The CDR3 loop is CASSDWSSGANVLTF. CDR3 sequence (DNA): TGTGCCAGCAGTGATTGGAGCTCTGGGGCCAACGTCCTGACTTTC.

The V and J genes are TRBV7-3 and TRBJ2-2; TRBD1 agrees at 7 bases. V lost 5 bases and J lost 3; bases outside the gene matches: 6. The CDR3 has 15 residues. Germline loops: CDR1 SGHTA, CDR2 FQGTGA. The CDR3 reads CASSREGAHTGELFF. The CDR3 coding sequence is TGTGCCAGCAGCCGAGAGGGGGCCCACACCGGGGAGCTGTTTTTT.

The chain couples TRBV15 to TRBJ2-1; 7 bases map to TRBD1. The CDR3 has 13 amino acids. V trimming: 8 bases; J trimming: 5 bases; junction bases outside the gene matches: 6. The germline V gene has CDR1 LNHNV and CDR2 YYDKDF (reference sequence). CDR3 protein: CATGGQYHNEQFF. Here the CDR3 DNA reads TGTGCCACCGGGGGACAGTACCACAATGAGCAGTTCTTC.

With regard to this clone: Other DNA sequences in the same sample also yield this CDR3. The gene calls are TRBV29-1 and TRBJ2-3, with a tentative D call TRBD1 (5 bases). This CDR3 has 12 residues. V dropped 3 bases and J dropped 4 bases, with 8 bases sitting between them. Germline CDR1 reads SQVTM; CDR2 reads ANQGSEA. CDR3 coding DNA: TGCAGCGTTGAGCAGGGCTCAGATACGCAGTATTTT. Translated: CSVEQGSDTQYF.

The chain carries TRBV6-1 and TRBJ1-5, with a weak D call TRBD1 (5 bases). This CDR3 has 15 residues. The V gene lost 2 bases and the J gene lost 4 bases, with 12 bases spanning the gap. CDR1 is MNHNS, CDR2 SASEGT, per germline. CDR3 sequence (DNA): TGTGCCAGCAGTGAAAGCAGGGCCCGGAATCAGCCCCAGCATTTT. Translating gives CASSESRARNQPQHF.

J is TRBJ2-7 and V is TRBV5-6; D possibly corresponds to TRBD1 (6 bases). Germline loops: CDR1 SGHDT, CDR2 YYEEEE. With 4 bases removed from V and 6 bases from J, the gap between germline ends came to 17 bases. The CDR3 is 14 amino acids. The CDR3 DNA reads TGTGCCAGCAGCCCGGACAGTGGAGCTGGCGAGCAGTACTTC. Translation gives CASSPDSGAGEQYF.

V gene TRBV27 combines with J gene TRBJ1-2; weak D call: TRBD1 (6 bases). CDR1 is MNHEY and CDR2 is SMNVEV in the germline V gene (reference sequence). The CDR3 length is 13 residues. The V gene lost 6 bases and the J gene lost 5 bases, with 13 bases spanning the gap. CDR3 DNA: TGTGCCAGCAGCCCAGGGGATGGTTATGGCTACACCTTC. It yields the protein CASSPGDGYGYTF.

The V and J genes are TRBV11-2 and TRBJ2-1; the D is unclear. Between the trimmed V and J ends, which lost 0 bases and 9 bases, there was a span of 9 bases. CDR1 is SGHAT and CDR2 is FQNNGV in the germline V gene. The CDR3 has 13 residues. The CDR3 DNA reads as TGTGCCAGCAGCTTAGATCCGCGAAGTGAGCAGTTCTTC. It translates to CASSLDPRSEQFF.

The chain carries TRBV6-6 and TRBJ1-3, with D possibly matching TRBD1 (6 bases). Trimming cost V 4 bases and J 8 bases, with 12 bases left between them. The CDR3 runs 13 residues. Germline CDR1 MNHNY, CDR2 SVGAGI (reference sequence). This chain's CDR3 is CASSLQGGDTIYF. CDR3 bases: TGTGCCAGCAGTTTACAGGGAGGGGACACCATATATTTT.